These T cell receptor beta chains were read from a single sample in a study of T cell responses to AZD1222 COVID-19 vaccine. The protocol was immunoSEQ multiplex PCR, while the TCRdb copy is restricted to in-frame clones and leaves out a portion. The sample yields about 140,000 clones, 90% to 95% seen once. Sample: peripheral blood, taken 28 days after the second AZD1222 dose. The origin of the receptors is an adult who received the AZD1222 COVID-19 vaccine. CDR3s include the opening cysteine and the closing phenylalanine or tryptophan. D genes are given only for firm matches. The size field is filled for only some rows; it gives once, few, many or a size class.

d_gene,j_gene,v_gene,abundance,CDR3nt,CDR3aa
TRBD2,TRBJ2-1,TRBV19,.,TGTGCCAGTAGCCAAGCGGGGGGCTTTAGTAATGAGCAGTTCTTC,CASSQAGGFSNEQFF
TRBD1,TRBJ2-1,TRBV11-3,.,TGTGCCAGCAGCCTGCGACCGGGACAGGGGCATGAGCAGTTCTTC,CASSLRPGQGHEQFF
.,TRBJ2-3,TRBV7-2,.,TGTGCCAGCGAAGGAGGAGCGTCAGATACGCAGTATTTT,CASEGGASDTQYF
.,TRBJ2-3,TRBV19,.,TGTGCCAGTATCCCGTCGGGGGCCTCGGCAGATACGCAGTATTTT,CASIPSGASADTQYF
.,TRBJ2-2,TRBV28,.,TGTGCCAGCAGATTCGGGAACACCGGGGAGCTGTTTTTT,CASRFGNTGELFF
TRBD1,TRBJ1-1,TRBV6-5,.,TGTGCCAGCAGTTACCAGGGGGGCACTGAAGCTTTCTTT,CASSYQGGTEAFF
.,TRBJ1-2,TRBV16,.,TGTGCCAGCACCCAAGGGCCCAACTATGGCTACACCTTC,CASTQGPNYGYTF
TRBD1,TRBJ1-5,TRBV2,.,TGTGCCAGCAGCGACCTTAATGCCGGGACAGCGTATCATCAGCCCCAGCATTTT,CASSDLNAGTAYHQPQHF
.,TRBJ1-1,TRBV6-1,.,TGTGCCAGCAGTGGAGCAGAAGGGTACACTGAAGCTTTCTTT,CASSGAEGYTEAFF
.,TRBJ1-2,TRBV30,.,TGTGCCTGGAGTGCAGGGTTTAACTATGGCTACACCTTC,CAWSAGFNYGYTF
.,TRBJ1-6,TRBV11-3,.,TGTGCCAGCCGTCGGGAGAGCTCCTATAATTCACCCCTCCACTTT,CASRRESSYNSPLHF
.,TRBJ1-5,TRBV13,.,TGTGCCAGCAGCTTAGGGGTCGGACCTAATCAGCCCCAGCATTTT,CASSLGVGPNQPQHF
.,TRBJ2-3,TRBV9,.,TGTGCCAGCAGCGTAAGGAGAATTAGCACAGATACGCAGTATTTT,CASSVRRISTDTQYF
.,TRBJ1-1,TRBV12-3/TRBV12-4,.,TGTGCCAGCAGCGATACCAACACTGAAGCTTTCTTT,CASSDTNTEAFF
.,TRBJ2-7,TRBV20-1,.,TGCAGTGCTAGTCTTGGCAGCCCCTACGAGCAGTACTTC,CSASLGSPYEQYF
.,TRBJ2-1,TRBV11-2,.,TGTGCCAGCAGCACGCTACAGGGTTACAATGAGCAGTTCTTC,CASSTLQGYNEQFF
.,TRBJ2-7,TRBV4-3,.,TGCGCCAGCAGCCAATTGGCAGAAGGCTCCTACGAGCAGTACTTC,CASSQLAEGSYEQYF
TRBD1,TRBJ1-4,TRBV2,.,TGTGCCAGCAGGCCGGGACAGGGGACCGGCGAGGAAAAACTGTTTTTT,CASRPGQGTGEEKLFF
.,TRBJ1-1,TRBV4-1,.,TGCGCCAGCAGCCTCAGACTGAACACTGAAGCTTTCTTT,CASSLRLNTEAFF
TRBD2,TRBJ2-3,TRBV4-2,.,TGTGCCAGCAGCCAAGCGTGGCTAGCGGGGGATGGTGGCACAGATACGCAGTATTTT,CASSQAWLAGDGGTDTQYF
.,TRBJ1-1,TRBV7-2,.,TGTGCCAGCAGCTTGAATAGGGGTGGCACTGAAGCTTTCTTT,CASSLNRGGTEAFF
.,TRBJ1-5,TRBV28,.,TGTGCCAGCAGCCGTAGAAATCAGCCCCAGCATTTT,CASSRRNQPQHF
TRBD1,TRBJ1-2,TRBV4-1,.,TGCGCCAGCAGCCAACCCCACGTAGACAGGGGTGGCTACACCTTC,CASSQPHVDRGGYTF
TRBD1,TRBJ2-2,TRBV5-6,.,TGTGCCAGCGGGTCCCGGGACAGAATATTCACCGGGGAGCTGTTTTTT,CASGSRDRIFTGELFF
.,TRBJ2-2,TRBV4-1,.,TGCGCCAGCAGCCTTAAGGTCCTGCCGAACACCGGGGAGCTGTTTTTT,CASSLKVLPNTGELFF
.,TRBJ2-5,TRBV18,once,TGTGCCAGCTCACCACCACCGGTCAGGCAGACCCAGTACTTC,CASSPPPVRQTQYF
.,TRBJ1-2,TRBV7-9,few,TGTGCCAGCAGCTTAAGGGCGACTGGCTACACCTTC,CASSLRATGYTF
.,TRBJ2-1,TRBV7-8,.,TGTGCCAGCAGCTTAGCCGGGTTGAATGAGCAGTTCTTC,CASSLAGLNEQFF
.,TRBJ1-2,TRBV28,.,TGTGCCAGCAGACAAGAGGGCTATGGCTACACCTTC,CASRQEGYGYTF
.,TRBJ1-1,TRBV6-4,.,TGTGCCAGCACAATCGGGAGGGGCCCAAACACTGAAGCTTTCTTT,CASTIGRGPNTEAFF
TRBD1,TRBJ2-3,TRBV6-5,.,TGTGCCAGCGGCCGGGACAGGGGGCAAGATACGCAGTATTTT,CASGRDRGQDTQYF
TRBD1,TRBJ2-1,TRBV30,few,TGTGCCTGGGGGACAGGGGGAAACAATGAGCAGTTCTTC,CAWGTGGNNEQFF
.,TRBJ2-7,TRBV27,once,TGTGCCAGCAGTTTATCTTGGACGGGGGAGCAGTACTTC,CASSLSWTGEQYF
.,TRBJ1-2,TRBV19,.,TGTGCCAGTAGTATAGTAGGTGCAGGACAAAGGGCCTATGGCTACACCTTC,CASSIVGAGQRAYGYTF
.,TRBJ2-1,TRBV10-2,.,TGCGCCAGCAGTGAGGGGTATGAGCAGTTCTTC,CASSEGYEQFF
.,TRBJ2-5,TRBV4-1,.,TGCGCCAGCAGCCGGGGGACCGGCGGGGAGACCCAGTACTTC,CASSRGTGGETQYF
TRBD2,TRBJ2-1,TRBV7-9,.,TGTGCCAGCAGCTCGACTAGCGGGGGGTTCAATGAGCAGTTCTTC,CASSSTSGGFNEQFF
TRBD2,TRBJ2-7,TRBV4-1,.,TGCGCCAGCAGCTATAGCGGGGGCTCCTACGAGCAGTACTTC,CASSYSGGSYEQYF
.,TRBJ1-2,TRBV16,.,TGTGCCAGCAGCCAATGGAATATATATGGCTACACCTTC,CASSQWNIYGYTF
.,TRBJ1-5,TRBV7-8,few,TGTGCCAGCAGCTCCCGGGCCTCCAGCAATCAGCCCCAGCATTTT,CASSSRASSNQPQHF
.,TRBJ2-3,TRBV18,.,TGTGCCAGCTCGCCCGCGACAGATACGCAGTATTTT,CASSPATDTQYF
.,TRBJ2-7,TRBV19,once,TGTGCCAGTAGTATCGGAGCGACCTACAGCGAGCAGTACTTC,CASSIGATYSEQYF
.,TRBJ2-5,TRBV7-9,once,TGTGCCAGCAGCTTAGGGCAGAGGTACCAAGAGACCCAGTACTTC,CASSLGQRYQETQYF
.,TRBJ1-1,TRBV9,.,TGTGCCAGCAGCGTACAGGGACAATCCACTGAAGCTTTCTTT,CASSVQGQSTEAFF
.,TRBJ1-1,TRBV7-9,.,TGTGCCAGCAGCTTCTTGGCCACTGAAGCTTTCTTT,CASSFLATEAFF
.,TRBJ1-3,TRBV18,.,TGTGCCAGCTCACCGATGGGGTCGGGGCCTGGAAACACCATATATTTT,CASSPMGSGPGNTIYF
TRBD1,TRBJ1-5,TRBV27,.,TGTGCCAGCAGTTTTAGGGGGCCGCAGGAGCCCCAGCATTTT,CASSFRGPQEPQHF